The sequence of this T cell receptor (beta chain) was determined in a study of persistence of HIV-infected CD4 T cells. This nonspecific control used anti-CD3/anti-CD28 bead stimulation of CD4+ T cells. Sorting of responding CD4+ T cells relied on upregulated CD40 ligand together with CD69. This was the immunoSEQ version 4 assay in survey mode. Method: immunoSEQ multiplex PCR; TCRdb's copy keeps in-frame clones and lacks some. The data contain about 43,000 clones, about 89% of them singletons. In its sample, this clone was seen a few times. Antigen specificity is unknown. There are 17 residues in the CDR3. The J segment lost 1 base and the V segment lost 3 bases, leaving 10 bases of the junction unmatched. CDR1 and CDR2 (germline): MNHEY, SMNVEV (reference sequence).

V is TRBV27 and J is TRBJ1-1; 8 bases agree with TRBD1. The sequence was collected from an adult man with HIV who was CMV-seropositive. Sequences were derived from CD4+ T cells sorted from PBMCs after roughly 19-hour stimulation, sampled from a patient who received antiretroviral therapy. CDR3 coding DNA: TGTGCCAGCAGTTTTCTGCCGGGACAGGCGACGAACACTGAAGCTTTCTTT. Translation: CASSFLPGQATNTEAFF.